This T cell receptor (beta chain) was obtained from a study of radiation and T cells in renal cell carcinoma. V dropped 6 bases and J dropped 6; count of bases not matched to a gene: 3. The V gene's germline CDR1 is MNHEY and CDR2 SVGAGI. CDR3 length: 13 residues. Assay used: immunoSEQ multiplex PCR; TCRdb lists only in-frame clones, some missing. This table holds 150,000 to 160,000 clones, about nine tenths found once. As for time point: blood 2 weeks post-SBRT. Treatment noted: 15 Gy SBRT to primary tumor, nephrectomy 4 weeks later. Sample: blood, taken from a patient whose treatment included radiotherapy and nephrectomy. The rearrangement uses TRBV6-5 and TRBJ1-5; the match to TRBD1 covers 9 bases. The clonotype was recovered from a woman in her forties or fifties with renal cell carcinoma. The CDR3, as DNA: TGTGCCAGCAGCCGGGACAGGGTTCAGCCCCAGCATTTT. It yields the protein CASSRDRVQPQHF.